Sequencing of this T cell receptor beta chain was carried out in a study of human T cells and chemical hapten exposure. Study in general: Across samples, TCR yields varied, mostly owing to small differences in pooled library volumes.

Separate cDNA molecules received unique molecular identifiers, which the library attached to them. Authors' analysis steps: Sample TCR totals centred on a median of around 95,000, ranging about 23,224 to 690,600. TCRdb passed the 5' RACE reads through MiXCR, listing each CDR3 protein once. TCRdb assigned the V and J calls; the authors' analysis was not used. The sample has about 120,000 distinct CDR3 sequences; roughly a fifth are singletons. Study-level findings and limits: Counts of TCRs above 1 in 1000 frequency stayed unchanged with DPC sensitization.

The study extracted total RNA from unfractionated whole blood. Regarding this clonotype: As yet, its antigen is unknown.

V dropped 1 base and J dropped 3 bases, with 15 bases sitting between them. Germline CDR1 reads DFQATT; CDR2 reads SNEGSKA (reference sequence). The CDR3 is made up of 16 amino acids. The clonotype comes from a human donor in good health. The chain joins TRBV20-1 to TRBJ2-2, with D possibly being TRBD1 or TRBD2 (7 bases each). The CDR3 DNA follows: TGCAGTGCTAGAGGGGAGGGGGCTCGCGACACCGGGGAGCTGTTTTTT. Amino acids: CSARGEGARDTGELFF.